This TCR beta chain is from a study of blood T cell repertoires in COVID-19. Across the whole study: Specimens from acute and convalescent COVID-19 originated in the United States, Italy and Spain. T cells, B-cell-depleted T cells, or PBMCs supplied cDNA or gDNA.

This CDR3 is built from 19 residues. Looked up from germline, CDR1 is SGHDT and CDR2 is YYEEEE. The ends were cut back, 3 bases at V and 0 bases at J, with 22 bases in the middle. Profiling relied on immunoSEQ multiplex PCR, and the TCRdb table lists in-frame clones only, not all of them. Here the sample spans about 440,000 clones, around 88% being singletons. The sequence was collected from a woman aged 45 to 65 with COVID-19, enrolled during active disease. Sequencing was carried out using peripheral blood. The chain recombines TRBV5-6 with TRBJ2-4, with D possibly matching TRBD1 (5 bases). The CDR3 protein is CASSSPRQRQRLAKNIQYF. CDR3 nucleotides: TGTGCCAGCAGCTCCCCCAGACAGCGCCAAAGACTAGCCAAAAACATTCAGTACTTC.